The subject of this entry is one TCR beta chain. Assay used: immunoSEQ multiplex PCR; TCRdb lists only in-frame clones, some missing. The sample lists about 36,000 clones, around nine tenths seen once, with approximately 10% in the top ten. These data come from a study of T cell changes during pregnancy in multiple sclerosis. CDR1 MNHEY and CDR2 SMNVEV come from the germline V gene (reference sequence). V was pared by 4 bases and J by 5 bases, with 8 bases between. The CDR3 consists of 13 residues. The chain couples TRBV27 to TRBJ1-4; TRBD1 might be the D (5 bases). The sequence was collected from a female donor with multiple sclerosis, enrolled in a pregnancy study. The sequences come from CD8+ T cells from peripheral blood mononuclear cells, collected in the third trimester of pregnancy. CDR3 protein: CASSWAGNEKLFF. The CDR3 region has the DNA TGTGCCAGCAGTTGGGCAGGGAATGAAAAACTGTTTTTT.